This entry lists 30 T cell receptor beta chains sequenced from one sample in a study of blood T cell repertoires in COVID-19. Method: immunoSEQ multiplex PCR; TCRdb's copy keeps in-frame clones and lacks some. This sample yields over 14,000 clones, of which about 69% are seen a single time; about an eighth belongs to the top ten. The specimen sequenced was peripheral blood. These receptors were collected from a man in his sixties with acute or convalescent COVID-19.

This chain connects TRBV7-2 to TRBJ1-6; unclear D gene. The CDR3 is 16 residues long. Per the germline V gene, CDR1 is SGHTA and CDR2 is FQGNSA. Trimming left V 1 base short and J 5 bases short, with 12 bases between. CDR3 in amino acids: CASSLDSRRHNSPLHF. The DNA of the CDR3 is TGTGCCAGCAGCTTAGATTCCCGCAGGCATAATTCACCCCTCCACTTT.

The CDR3 nucleotides are TGTGCCAGCAGCAGAACAGCCTCGAGTTTTGGTGAGCAGTTCTTC. Its protein product is CASSRTASSFGEQFF. The V gene is TRBV5-4, the J gene TRBJ2-1; D ambiguous. Trimming removed 4 bases from V and 9 bases from J, with 20 bases in between. The CDR3 length is 15 residues. Per germline, CDR1 SGHNT and CDR2 YYREEE (reference sequence).

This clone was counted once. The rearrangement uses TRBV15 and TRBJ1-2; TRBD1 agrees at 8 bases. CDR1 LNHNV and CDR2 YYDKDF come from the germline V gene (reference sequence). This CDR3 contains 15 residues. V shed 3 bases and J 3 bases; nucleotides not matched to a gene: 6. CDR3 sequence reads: CATSRGKTGDYGYTF. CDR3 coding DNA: TGTGCCACCAGCAGGGGAAAGACAGGGGACTATGGCTACACCTTC.

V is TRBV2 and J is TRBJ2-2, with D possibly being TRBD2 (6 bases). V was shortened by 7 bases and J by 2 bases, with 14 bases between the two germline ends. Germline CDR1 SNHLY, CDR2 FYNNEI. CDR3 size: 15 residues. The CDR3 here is CASKTSTSNTGELFF. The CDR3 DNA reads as TGTGCCAGCAAAACTAGCACGTCCAACACCGGGGAGCTGTTTTTT.

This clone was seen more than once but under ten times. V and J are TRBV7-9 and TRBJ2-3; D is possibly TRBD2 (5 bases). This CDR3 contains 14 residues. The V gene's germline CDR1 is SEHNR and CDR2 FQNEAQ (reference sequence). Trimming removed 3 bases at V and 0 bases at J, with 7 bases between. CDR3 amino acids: CASSLRGSTDTQYF. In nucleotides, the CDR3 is TGTGCCAGCAGCTTGCGAGGGAGCACAGATACGCAGTATTTT.

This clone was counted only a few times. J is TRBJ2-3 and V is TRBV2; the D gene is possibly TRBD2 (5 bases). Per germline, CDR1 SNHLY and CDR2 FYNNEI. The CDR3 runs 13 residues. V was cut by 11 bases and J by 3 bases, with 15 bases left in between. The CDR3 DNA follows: TGTGCCTGGAGGCGTTCCGGGACAGATACGCAGTATTTT. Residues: CAWRRSGTDTQYF. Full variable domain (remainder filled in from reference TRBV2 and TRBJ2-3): EPEVTQTPSHQVTQMGQEVILRCVPISNHLYFYWYRQILGQKVEFLVSFYNNEISEKSEIFDDQFSVERPDGSNFTLKIRSTKLEDSAMYFCAWRRSGTDTQYFGPGTRLTVL.

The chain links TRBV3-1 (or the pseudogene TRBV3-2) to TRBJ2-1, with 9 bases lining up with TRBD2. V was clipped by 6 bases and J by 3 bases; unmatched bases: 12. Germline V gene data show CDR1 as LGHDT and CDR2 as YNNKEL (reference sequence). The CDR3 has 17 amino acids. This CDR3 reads CASRGTPGTSNYNEQFF. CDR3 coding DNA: TGTGCCAGCAGGGGGACGCCCGGGACTAGCAACTACAATGAGCAGTTCTTC.

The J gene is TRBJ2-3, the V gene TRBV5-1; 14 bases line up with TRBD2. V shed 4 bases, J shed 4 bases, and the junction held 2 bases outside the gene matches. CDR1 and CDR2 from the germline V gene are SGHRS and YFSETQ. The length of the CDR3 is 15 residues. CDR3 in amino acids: CASSLGLAGADTQYF. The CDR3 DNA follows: TGCGCCAGCAGCCTGGGACTAGCGGGAGCAGATACGCAGTATTTT.

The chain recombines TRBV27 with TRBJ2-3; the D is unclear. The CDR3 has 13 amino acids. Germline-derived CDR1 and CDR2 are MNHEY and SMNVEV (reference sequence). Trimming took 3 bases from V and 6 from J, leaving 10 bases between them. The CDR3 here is CASSLIPGDTQYF. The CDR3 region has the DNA TGTGCCAGCAGTTTGATCCCCGGGGATACGCAGTATTTT.

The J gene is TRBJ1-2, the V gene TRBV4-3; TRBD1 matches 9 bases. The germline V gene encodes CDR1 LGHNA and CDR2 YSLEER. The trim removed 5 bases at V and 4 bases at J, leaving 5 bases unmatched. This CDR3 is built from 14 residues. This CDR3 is CASSGRDRAYGYTF. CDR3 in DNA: TGCGCCAGCAGCGGACGGGACAGGGCCTATGGCTACACCTTC.

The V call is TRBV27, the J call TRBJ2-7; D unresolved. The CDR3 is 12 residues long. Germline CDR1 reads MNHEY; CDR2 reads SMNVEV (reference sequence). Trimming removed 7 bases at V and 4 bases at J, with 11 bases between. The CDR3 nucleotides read TGTGCCAGCACCCCGGGTCAGTACGAGCAGTACTTC. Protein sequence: CASTPGQYEQYF.

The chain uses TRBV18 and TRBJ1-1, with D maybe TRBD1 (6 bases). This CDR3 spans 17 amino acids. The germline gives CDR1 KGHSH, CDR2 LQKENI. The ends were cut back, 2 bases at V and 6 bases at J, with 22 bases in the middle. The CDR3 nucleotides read TGTGCCAGCTCACCAGGGTCCCGAATACAGGGAACGGCTGAAGCTTTCTTT. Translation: CASSPGSRIQGTAEAFF.

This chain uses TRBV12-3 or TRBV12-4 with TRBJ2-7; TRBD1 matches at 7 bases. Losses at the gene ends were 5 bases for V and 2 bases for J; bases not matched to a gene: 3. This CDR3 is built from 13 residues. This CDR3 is CASSIGQAYEQYF. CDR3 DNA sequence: TGTGCCAGCAGTATCGGACAGGCCTACGAGCAGTACTTC.

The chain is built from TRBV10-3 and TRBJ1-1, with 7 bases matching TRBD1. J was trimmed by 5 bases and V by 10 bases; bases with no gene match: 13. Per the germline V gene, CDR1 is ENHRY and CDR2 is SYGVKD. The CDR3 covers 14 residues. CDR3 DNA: TGTGCCACCATAAGCGAGGGGGCGGGTACTGAAGCTTTCTTT. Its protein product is CATISEGAGTEAFF.

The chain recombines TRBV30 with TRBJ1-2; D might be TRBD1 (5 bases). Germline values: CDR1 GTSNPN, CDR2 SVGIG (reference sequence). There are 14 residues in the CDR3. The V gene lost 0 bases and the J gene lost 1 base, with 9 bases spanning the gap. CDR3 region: CAWSVIRGNYGYTF. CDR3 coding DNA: TGTGCCTGGAGTGTAATAAGGGGTAACTATGGCTACACCTTC.

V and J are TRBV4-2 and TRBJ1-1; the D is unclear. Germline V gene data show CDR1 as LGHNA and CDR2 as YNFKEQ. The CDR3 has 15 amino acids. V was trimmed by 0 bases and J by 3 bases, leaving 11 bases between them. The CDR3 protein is CASSQDRGRDTEAFF. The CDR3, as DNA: TGTGCCAGCAGCCAAGATCGGGGAAGGGACACTGAAGCTTTCTTT.

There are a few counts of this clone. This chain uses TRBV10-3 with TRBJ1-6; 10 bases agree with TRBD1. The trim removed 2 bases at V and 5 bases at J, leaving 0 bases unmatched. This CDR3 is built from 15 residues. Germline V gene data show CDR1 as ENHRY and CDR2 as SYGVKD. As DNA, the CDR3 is TGTGCCATCAGTGAGGGACAGGGGGATAATTCACCCCTCCACTTT. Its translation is CAISEGQGDNSPLHF.

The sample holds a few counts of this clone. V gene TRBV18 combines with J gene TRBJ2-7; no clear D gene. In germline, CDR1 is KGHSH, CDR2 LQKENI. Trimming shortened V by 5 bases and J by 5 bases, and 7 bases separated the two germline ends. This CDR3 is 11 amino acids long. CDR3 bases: TGTGCCAGCTCAAGCGTCGACGAGCAGTACTTC. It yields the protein CASSSVDEQYF.

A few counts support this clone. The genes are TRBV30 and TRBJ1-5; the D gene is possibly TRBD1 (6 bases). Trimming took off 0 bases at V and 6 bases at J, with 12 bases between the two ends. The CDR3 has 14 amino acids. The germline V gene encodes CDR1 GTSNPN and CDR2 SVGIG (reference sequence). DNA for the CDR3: TGTGCCTGGAGTGTTCGCGGGGGCGTTCAGCCCCAGCATTTT. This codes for CAWSVRGGVQPQHF.

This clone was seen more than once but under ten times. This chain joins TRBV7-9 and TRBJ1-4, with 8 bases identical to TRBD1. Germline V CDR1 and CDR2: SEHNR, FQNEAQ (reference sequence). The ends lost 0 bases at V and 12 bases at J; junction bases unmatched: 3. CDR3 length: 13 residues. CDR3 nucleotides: TGTGCCAGCAGCTTAGCCGGACAGGGCGAACTGTTTTTT. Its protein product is CASSLAGQGELFF. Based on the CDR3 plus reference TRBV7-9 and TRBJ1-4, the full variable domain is DTGVSQNPRHKITKRGQNVTFRCDPISEHNRLYWYRQTLGQGPEFLTYFQNEAQLEKSRLLSDRFSAERPKGSFSTLEIQRTEQGDSAMYLCASSLAGQGELFFGSGTQLSVL.

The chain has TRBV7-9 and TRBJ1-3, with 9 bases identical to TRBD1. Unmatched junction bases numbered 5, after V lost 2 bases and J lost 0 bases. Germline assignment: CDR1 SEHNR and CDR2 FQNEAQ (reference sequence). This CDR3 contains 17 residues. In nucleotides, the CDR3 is TGTGCCAGCAGCTTAACGGGACAGGGTAGCTCTGGAAACACCATATATTTT. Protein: CASSLTGQGSSGNTIYF.

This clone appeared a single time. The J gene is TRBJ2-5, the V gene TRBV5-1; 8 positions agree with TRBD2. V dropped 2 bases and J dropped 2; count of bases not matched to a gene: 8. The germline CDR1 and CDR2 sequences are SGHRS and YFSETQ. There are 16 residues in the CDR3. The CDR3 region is CASSFGMRGEQETQYF. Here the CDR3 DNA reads TGCGCCAGCAGCTTCGGGATGCGGGGGGAACAAGAGACCCAGTACTTC.

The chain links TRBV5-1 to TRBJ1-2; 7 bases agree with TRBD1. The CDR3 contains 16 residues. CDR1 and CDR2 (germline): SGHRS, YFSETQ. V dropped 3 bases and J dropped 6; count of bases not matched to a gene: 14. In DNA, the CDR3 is TGCGCCAGCAGCTACTATTCGGGAGGGGGCGCGGATGGCTACACCTTC. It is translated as CASSYYSGGGADGYTF.

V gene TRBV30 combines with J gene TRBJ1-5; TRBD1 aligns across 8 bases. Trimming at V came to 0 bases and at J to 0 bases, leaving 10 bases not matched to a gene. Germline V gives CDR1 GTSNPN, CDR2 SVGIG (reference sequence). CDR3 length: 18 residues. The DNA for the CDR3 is TGTGCCTGGAGTGTGGGGACAGGAGGGCCTTTTAGCAATCAGCCCCAGCATTTT. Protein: CAWSVGTGGPFSNQPQHF.

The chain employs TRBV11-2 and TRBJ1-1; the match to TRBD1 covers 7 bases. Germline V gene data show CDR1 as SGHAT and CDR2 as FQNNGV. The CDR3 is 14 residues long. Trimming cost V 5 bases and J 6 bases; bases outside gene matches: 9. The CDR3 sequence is CASSQYEGTAEAFF. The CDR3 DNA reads TGTGCCAGCAGCCAATATGAAGGGACAGCTGAAGCTTTCTTT.

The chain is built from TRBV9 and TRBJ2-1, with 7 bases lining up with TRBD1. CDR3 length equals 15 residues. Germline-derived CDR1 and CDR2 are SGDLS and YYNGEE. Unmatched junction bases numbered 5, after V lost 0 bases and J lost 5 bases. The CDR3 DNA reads TGTGCCAGCAGCGTAGGTAGGACAGGAAACAATGAGCAGTTCTTC. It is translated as CASSVGRTGNNEQFF.

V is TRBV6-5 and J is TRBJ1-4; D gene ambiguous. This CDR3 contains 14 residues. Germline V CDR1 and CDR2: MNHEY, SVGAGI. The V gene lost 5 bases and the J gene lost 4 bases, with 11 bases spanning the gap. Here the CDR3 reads CASSPTADNEKLFF. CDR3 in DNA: TGTGCCAGCAGTCCTACAGCCGATAATGAAAAACTGTTTTTT.

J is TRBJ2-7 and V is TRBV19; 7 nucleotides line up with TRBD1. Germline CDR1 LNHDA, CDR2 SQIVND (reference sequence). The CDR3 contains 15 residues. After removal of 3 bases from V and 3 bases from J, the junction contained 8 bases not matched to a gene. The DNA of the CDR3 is TGTGCCAGTAGTATTTATCCCGGGACAGACTACGAGCAGTACTTC. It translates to CASSIYPGTDYEQYF.

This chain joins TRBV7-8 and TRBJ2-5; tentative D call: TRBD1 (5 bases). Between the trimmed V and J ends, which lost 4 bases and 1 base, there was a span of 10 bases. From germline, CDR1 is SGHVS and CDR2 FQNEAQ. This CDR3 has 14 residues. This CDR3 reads CASSSGRAQETQYF. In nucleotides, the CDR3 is TGTGCCAGCAGCTCAGGGCGAGCCCAAGAGACCCAGTACTTC.

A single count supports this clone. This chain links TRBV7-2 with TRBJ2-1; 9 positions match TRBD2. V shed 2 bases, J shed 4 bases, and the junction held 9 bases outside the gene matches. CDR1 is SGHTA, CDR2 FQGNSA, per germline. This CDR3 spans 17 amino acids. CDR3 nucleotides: TGTGCCAGCAGCTTAACGCCTAGCGGGACGAAATACAATGAGCAGTTCTTC. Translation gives CASSLTPSGTKYNEQFF.